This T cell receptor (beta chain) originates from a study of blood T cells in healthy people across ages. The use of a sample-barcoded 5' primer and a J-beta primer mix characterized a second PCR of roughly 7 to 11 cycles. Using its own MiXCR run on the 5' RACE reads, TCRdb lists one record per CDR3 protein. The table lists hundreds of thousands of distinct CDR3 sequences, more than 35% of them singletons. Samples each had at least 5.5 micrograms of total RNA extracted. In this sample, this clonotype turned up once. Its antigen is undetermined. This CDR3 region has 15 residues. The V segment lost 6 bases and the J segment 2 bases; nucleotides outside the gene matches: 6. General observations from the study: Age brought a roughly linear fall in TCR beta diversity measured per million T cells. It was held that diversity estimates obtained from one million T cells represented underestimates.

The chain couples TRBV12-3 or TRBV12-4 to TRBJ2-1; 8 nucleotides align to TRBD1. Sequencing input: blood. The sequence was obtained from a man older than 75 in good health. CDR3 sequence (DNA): TGTGCCAGCAGGACAGGGGCCGGGACCTACAATGAGCAGTTCTTC. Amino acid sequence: CASRTGAGTYNEQFF.